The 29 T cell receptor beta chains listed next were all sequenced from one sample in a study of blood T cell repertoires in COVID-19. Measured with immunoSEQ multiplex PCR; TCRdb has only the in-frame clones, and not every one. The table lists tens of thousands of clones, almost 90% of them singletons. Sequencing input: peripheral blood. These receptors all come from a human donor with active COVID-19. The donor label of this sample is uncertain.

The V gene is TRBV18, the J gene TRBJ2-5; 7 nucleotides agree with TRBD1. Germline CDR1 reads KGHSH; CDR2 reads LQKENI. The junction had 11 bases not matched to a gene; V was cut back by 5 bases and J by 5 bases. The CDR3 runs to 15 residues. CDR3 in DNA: TGTGCCAGCTCAAACTTGGACAGGATGAGTGAGACCCAGTACTTC. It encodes CASSNLDRMSETQYF.

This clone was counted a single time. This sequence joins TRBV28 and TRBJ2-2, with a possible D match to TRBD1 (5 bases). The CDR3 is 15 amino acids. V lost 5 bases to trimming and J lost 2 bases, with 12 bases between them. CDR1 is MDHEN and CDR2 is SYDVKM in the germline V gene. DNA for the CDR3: TGTGCCAGCAGTCCTTATCAGGGAAACACCGGGGAGCTGTTTTTT. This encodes CASSPYQGNTGELFF.

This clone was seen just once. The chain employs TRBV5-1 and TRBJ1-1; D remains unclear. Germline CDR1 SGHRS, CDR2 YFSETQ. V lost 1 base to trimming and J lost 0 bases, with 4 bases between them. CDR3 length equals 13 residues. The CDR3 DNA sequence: TGCGCCAGCAGCTTGTCTGTGAACACTGAAGCTTTCTTT. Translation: CASSLSVNTEAFF.

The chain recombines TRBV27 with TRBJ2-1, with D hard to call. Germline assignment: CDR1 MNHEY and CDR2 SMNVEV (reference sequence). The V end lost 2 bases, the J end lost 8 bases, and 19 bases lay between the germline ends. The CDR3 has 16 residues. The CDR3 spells CASSLGQATVVDEQFF. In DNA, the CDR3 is TGTGCCAGCAGTTTAGGGCAGGCCACCGTCGTCGATGAGCAGTTCTTC.

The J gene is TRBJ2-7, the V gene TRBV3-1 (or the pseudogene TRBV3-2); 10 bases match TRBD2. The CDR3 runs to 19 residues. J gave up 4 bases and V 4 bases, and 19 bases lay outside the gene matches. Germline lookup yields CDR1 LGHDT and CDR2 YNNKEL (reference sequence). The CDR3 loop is CASSPNAAGGRARGYEQYF. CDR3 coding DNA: TGTGCCAGCAGCCCAAACGCAGCGGGGGGGCGAGCTAGGGGATACGAGCAGTACTTC.

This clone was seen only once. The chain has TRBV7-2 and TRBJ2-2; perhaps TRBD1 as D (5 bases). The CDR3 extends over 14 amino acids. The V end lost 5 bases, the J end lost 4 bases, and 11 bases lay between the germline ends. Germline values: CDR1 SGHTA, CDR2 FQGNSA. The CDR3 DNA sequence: TGTGCCAGCAGCCCCCGACAGTTCACCGGGGAGCTGTTTTTT. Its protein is CASSPRQFTGELFF.

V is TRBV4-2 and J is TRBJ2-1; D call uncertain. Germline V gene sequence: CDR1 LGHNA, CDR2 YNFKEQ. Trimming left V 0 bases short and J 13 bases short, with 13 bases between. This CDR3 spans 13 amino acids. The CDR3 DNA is TGTGCCAGCAGCCAAGATGGCCAGCGTCGACAGTTCTTC. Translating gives CASSQDGQRRQFF.

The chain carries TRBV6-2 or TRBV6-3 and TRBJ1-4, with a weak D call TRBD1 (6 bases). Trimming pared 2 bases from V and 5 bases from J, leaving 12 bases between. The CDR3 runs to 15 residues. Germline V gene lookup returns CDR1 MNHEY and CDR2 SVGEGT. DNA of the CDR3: TGTGCCAGCAGTTACCTCCAGGGGTCGAATGAAAAACTGTTTTTT. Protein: CASSYLQGSNEKLFF.

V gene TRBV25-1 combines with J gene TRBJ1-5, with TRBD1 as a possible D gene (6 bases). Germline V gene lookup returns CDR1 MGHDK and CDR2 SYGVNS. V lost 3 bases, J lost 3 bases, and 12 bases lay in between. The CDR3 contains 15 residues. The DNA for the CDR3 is TGTGCCAGCAGTGATAGCCGGGACACCAATCAGCCCCAGCATTTT. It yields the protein CASSDSRDTNQPQHF.

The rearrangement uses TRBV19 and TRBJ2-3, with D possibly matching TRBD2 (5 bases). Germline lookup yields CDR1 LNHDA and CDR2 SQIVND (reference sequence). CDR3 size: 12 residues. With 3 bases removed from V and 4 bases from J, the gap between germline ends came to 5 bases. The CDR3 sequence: CASSISADTQYF. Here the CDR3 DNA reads TGTGCCAGTAGTATTAGCGCAGATACGCAGTATTTT.

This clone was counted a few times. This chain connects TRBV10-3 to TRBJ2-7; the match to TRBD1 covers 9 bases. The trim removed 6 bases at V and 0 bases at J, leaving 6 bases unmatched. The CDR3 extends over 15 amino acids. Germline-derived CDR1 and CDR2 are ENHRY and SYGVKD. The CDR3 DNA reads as TGTGCCATCAGGTTGACAGGGGGGCCCTCCTACGAGCAGTACTTC. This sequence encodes CAIRLTGGPSYEQYF.

DNA of the CDR3: TGTGCCAGCAGCTTAGGAGTAGCGGGGGGTTACGAGCAGTACTTC. This encodes CASSLGVAGGYEQYF. V and J are TRBV7-6 and TRBJ2-7, with TRBD2 identical over 10 bases. The CDR3 covers 15 residues. The V and J ends lost 1 base and 4 bases, in that order; junction bases with no gene match: 4. Germline lookup yields CDR1 SGHVS and CDR2 FNYEAQ.

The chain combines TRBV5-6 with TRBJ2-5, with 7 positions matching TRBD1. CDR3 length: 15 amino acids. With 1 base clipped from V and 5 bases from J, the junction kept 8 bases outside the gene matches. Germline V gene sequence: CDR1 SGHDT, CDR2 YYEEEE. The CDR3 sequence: CASSLWSDRDETQYF. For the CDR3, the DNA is TGTGCCAGCAGCTTGTGGTCCGACAGGGACGAGACCCAGTACTTC.

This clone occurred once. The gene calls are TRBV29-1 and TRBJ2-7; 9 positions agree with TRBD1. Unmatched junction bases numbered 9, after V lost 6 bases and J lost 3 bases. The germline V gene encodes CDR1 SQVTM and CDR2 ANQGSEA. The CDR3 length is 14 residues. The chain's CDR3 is CSVQSGTGYYEQYF. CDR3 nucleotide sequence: TGCAGCGTCCAATCCGGGACAGGGTACTACGAGCAGTACTTC.

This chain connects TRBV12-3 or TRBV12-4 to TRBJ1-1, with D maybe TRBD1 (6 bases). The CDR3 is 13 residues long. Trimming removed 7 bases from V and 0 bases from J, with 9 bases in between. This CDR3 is CASTQGMNTEAFF. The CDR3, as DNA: TGTGCCAGCACACAGGGAATGAACACTGAAGCTTTCTTT.

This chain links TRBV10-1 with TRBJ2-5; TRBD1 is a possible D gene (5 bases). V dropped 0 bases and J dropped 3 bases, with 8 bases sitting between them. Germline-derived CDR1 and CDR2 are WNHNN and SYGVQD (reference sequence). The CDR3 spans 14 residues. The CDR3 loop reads CASSESNRKETQYF. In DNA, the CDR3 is TGCGCCAGCAGTGAGTCGAACAGGAAAGAGACCCAGTACTTC.

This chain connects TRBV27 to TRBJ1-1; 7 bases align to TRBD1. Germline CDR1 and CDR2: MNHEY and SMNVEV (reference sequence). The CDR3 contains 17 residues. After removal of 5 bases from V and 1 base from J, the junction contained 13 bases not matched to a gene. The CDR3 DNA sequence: TGTGCCAGCAGTCTTTGGCCCCGGGACAGCGAGAACACTGAAGCTTTCTTT. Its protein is CASSLWPRDSENTEAFF.

CDR3 amino acids: CASGPRGTSNEKLFF. The CDR3 DNA sequence: TGTGCCAGCGGCCCCAGGGGGACATCTAATGAAAAACTGTTTTTT. V usage is TRBV7-9 and J usage is TRBJ1-4; TRBD1 matches at 7 bases. The CDR3 covers 15 residues. Trimming cost V 8 bases and J 3 bases; bases outside gene matches: 9. The germline gives CDR1 SEHNR, CDR2 FQNEAQ (reference sequence).

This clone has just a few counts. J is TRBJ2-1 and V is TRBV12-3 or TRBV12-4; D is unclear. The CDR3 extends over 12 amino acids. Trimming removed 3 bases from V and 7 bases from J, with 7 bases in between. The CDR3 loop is CASSFVANEQFF. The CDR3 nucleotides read TGTGCCAGCAGTTTTGTGGCTAATGAGCAGTTCTTC.

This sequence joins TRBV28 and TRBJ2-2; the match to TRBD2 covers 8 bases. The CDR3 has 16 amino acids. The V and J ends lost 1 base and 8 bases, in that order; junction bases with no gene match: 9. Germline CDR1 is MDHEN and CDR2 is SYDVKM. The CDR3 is CASSLLLAASAGELFF. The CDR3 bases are TGTGCCAGCAGTTTATTACTAGCGGCTTCGGCTGGGGAGCTGTTTTTT.

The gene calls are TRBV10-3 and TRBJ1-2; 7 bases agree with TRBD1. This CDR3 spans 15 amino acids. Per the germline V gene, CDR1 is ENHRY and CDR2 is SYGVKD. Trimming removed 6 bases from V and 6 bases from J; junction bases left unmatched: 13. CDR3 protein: CAISPGGNTADGYTF. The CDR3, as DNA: TGTGCCATCAGCCCAGGGGGGAATACCGCTGATGGCTACACCTTC.

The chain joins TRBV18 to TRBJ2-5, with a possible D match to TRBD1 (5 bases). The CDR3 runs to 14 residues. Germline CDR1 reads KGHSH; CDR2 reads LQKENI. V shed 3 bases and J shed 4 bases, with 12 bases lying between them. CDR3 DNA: TGTGCCAGCTCACCGATAAAGGGGATAGAGACCCAGTACTTC. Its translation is CASSPIKGIETQYF.

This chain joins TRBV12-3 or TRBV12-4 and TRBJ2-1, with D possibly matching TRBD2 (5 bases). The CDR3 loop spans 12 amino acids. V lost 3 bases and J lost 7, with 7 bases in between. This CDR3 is CASSFSGNEQFF. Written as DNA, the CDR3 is TGTGCCAGCAGTTTTTCGGGGAATGAGCAGTTCTTC.

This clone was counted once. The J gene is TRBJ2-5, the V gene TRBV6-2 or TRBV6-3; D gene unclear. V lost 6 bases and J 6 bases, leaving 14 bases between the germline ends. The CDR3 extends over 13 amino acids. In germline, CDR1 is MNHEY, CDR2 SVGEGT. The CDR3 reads CASSHRLGKTQYF. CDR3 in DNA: TGTGCCAGCAGCCACCGACTTGGCAAGACCCAGTACTTC.

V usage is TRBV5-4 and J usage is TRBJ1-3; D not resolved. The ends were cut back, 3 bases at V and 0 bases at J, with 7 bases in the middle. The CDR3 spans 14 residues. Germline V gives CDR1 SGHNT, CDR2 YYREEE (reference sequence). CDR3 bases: TGTGCCAGCAGCTCCACCAGCTCTGGAAACACCATATATTTT. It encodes CASSSTSSGNTIYF.

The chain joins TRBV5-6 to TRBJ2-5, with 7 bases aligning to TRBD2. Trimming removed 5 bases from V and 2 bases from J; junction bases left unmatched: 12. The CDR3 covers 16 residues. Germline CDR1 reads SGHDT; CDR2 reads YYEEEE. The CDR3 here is CASSIVGSGLQETQYF. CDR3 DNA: TGTGCCAGCAGTATTGTAGGGTCGGGACTACAAGAGACCCAGTACTTC.

The CDR3 loop reads CASSQGPGLAGGEQFF. The DNA of the CDR3 is TGTGCCAGCAGCCAAGGACCGGGACTGGCGGGGGGTGAGCAGTTCTTC. The chain joins TRBV14 to TRBJ2-1; 8 bases map to TRBD2. The germline V gene has CDR1 SGHDN and CDR2 FVKESK. With V trimmed by 1 base and J by 9 bases, 11 bases remained unmatched. The CDR3 is 16 residues long.

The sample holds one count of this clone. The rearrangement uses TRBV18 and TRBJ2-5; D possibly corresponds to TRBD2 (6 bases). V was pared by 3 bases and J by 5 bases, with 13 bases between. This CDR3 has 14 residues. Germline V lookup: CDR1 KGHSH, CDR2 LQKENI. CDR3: CASSPNRGRETQYF. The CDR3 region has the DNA TGTGCCAGCTCACCGAACCGGGGGAGGGAGACCCAGTACTTC.

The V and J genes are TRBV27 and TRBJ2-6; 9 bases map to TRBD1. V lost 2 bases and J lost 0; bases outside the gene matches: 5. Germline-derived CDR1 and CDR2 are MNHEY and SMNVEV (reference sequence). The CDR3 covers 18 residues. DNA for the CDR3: TGTGCCAGCAGTTTAAGGGGGACAGGGCGCTCTGGGGCCAACGTCCTGACTTTC. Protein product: CASSLRGTGRSGANVLTF. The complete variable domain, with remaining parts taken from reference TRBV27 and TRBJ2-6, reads EAQVTQNPRYLITVTGKKLTVTCSQNMNHEYMSWYRQDPGLGLRQIYYSMNVEVTDKGDVPEGYKVSRKEKRNFPLILESPSPNQTSLYFCASSLRGTGRSGANVLTFGAGSRLTVL.